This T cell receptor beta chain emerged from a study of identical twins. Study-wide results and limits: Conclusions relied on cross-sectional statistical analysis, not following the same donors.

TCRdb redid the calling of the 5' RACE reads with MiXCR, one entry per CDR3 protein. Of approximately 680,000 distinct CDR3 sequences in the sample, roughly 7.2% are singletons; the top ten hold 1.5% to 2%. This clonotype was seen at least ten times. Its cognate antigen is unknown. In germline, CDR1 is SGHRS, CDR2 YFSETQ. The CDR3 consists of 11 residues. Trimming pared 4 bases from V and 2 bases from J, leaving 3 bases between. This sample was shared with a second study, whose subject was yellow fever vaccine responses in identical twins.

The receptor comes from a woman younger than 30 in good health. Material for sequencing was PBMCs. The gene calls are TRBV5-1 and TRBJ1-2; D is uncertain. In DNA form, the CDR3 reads TGCGCCAGCAGCGCCAACTATGGCTACACCTTC. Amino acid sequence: CASSANYGYTF.